These 20 T cell receptor beta chains originate from one sample sequenced in a study of tumor-infiltrating lymphocytes in primary liver carcinoma. Reverse transcription of 500 to 650 ng total RNA with a constant-region primer produced TCR beta cDNA. Libraries covering TCR beta were generated through three nested multiplex PCR rounds (using a slightly modified ARM-PCR). For around 9 cycles apiece, the opening two PCR rounds ran with TRBV1-TRBV30 forward primers and a C-beta reverse primer. TCRdb fed the multiplex PCR reads into MiXCR, producing one record per CDR3 protein. The sample records tens of thousands of distinct CDR3 sequences, approximately 70% being singletons. For each extraction, RNA and DNA were obtained together from about 20-30 mg of unsorted bulk tissue. Sequenced material: liver tumor tissue from sampling region 5. Specified subset: tumor region T5, tumor centre. These receptors all come from a man in his forties with primary liver carcinoma and hepatitis B virus infection.

Regarding this clonotype: Germline is not matched at one junction end, which may reflect a read error. J is TRBJ2-7 and V is TRBV11-2; 7 bases line up with TRBD2. There are 14 residues in the CDR3. CDR1 SGHAT and CDR2 FQNNGV come from the germline V gene. CDR3 loop: CASSGTSDPYGQYF. CDR3 nucleotide sequence: TGTGCCAGCAGTGGTACTAGCGATCCCTACGGGCAGTACTTC.

Regarding this clonotype: A read error may produce the germline difference seen at one junction end. The V and J genes are TRBV6-1 and TRBJ2-7, with D possibly TRBD2 on 5 matching bases. Germline CDR1 reads MNHNS; CDR2 reads SASEGT. CDR3 length equals 12 residues. The CDR3 region has the DNA TGTGCCAGCAGTGAAATGGCGGTCGAGCGGCACTTC. This encodes CASSEMAVERHF.

This clonotype appeared once. A much larger clonotype is one base distant, so this may be a read error. The conserved final phenylalanine or tryptophan is absent from the CDR3, which likely points to a read error. V usage is TRBV5-1 and J usage is TRBJ2-3; D may be TRBD1 or TRBD2 (6 bases each). Trimming removed 4 bases from V and 0 bases from J, with 15 bases in between. Per germline, CDR1 SGHRS and CDR2 YFSETQ. The CDR3 length is 16 residues. CDR3 bases: TGCGCCAGCAGCCCAAAAGGGGGGCTCAGCACAGATACGCAGTATTCT. Residues: CASSPKGGLSTDTQYS.

As to this clonotype: One end of the junction varies from germline; a read error may be responsible. The V gene is TRBV5-1, the J gene TRBJ1-2; perhaps TRBD1 as D (5 bases). CDR3 length equals 13 residues. Germline V gives CDR1 SGHRS, CDR2 YFSETQ. Here the CDR3 DNA reads TGCGCCAGCAACCTCGACAGTAACTGTGGCTACACCTTC. Its protein is CASNLDSNCGYTF.

This sequence joins TRBV6-1 and TRBJ1-1, with TRBD1 matching over 7 bases. Trimming at V came to 10 bases and at J to 9 bases, leaving 11 bases not matched to a gene. Germline loops: CDR1 MNHNS, CDR2 SASEGT. The CDR3 has 12 amino acids. The CDR3 protein is CATSGQALKAFF. The CDR3, as DNA: TGTGCCACTTCAGGACAGGCACTCAAAGCTTTCTTT.

This chain connects TRBV29-1 to TRBJ1-1; D call uncertain. V lost 2 bases to trimming and J lost 5 bases, with 6 bases between them. CDR3 size: 11 residues. Per germline, CDR1 SQVTM and CDR2 ANQGSEA. This CDR3 reads CSVEWNTEAFF. As DNA, the CDR3 is TGCAGCGTTGAATGGAATACTGAAGCTTTCTTT.

With respect to this clonotype: An end of the junction does not agree with germline; a read error may underlie this. The genes are TRBV11-2 and TRBJ2-1; D remains ambiguous. This CDR3 contains 15 residues. The V gene's germline CDR1 is SGHAT and CDR2 FQNNGV. The CDR3 DNA is TGTGCCACCAGGCGAGACCAGCCATCCTACAATGAGCAGCTCTTC. It translates to CATRRDQPSYNEQLF.

This clonotype was found many times. V is TRBV4-1 and J is TRBJ2-1, with 8 nucleotides matching TRBD2. Germline trimming cut 3 bases from V and 10 bases from J; bases unmatched to any gene: 8. The CDR3 is 14 amino acids. Per the germline V gene, CDR1 is MGHRA and CDR2 is YSYEKL. Here the CDR3 DNA reads TGCGCCAGCAGCCAGGGACTAGAGCGGGGCGAGCAGTTCTTC. Translation gives CASSQGLERGEQFF.

This clonotype has just a few counts. CDR3 bases: TGTGCCAGCAGCACCCGACAGGGGGGGTCCTACGAGCAGTACTTC. Amino acids: CASSTRQGGSYEQYF. The chain is built from TRBV28 and TRBJ2-7, with 9 bases lining up with TRBD1. Germline CDR1 is MDHEN and CDR2 is SYDVKM. The J segment lost 1 base and the V segment lost 6 bases, leaving 7 bases of the junction unmatched. This CDR3 spans 15 amino acids.

About this clonotype itself: A single base separates this from a much larger clone, so it may be a read error. This sequence joins TRBV7-2 and TRBJ2-6; tentative D call: TRBD2 (7 bases). CDR3 length: 14 residues. CDR1 is SGHTA, CDR2 FQGNSA, per germline. The CDR3 sequence is CASSQFGGASVLTF. CDR3 bases: TGTGCCAGCAGCCAGTTTGGGGGGGCCAGCGTCCTGACTTTC.

At least ten counts were recorded for this clonotype. This sequence joins TRBV5-4 and TRBJ1-2, with D tentatively TRBD1 (6 bases). Germline lookup yields CDR1 SGHNT and CDR2 YYREEE (reference sequence). The length of the CDR3 is 14 residues. The germline V and J ends were trimmed by 2 bases and 0 bases, with 8 bases remaining between them. CDR3 DNA sequence: TGTGCCAGCAGCTTACAGGGATCTAACTATGGCTACACCTTC. Translated, it gives CASSLQGSNYGYTF.

This clonotype came up once. Germline is not matched at one junction end, which may reflect a read error. The rearrangement uses TRBV20-1 and TRBJ2-1; 10 bases map to TRBD2. The CDR3 consists of 15 residues. Germline lookup yields CDR1 DFQATT and CDR2 SNEGSKA (reference sequence). Here the CDR3 DNA reads TGCAGTGCCCAAGGGCTAGCGGGAGTCCGCAATGAGCCGTTCTTC. Encoded protein: CSAQGLAGVRNEPFF.

This clonotype was detected ten times or more. This chain links TRBV10-3 with TRBJ2-6; D not certain. CDR3 length equals 13 residues. From germline, CDR1 is ENHRY and CDR2 SYGVKD. Trimming stripped 8 bases from V and 0 bases from J, with 5 bases between. This CDR3 is CAIGVSGANVLTF. In DNA, the CDR3 is TGTGCCATCGGGGTCTCTGGGGCCAACGTCCTGACTTTC.

This clonotype was detected only once. J is TRBJ1-5 and V is TRBV7-6, with D perhaps TRBD1 (6 bases). V shed 5 bases and J shed 5 bases, with 16 bases lying between them. The CDR3 runs 15 residues. Looked up from germline, CDR1 is SGHVS and CDR2 is FNYEAQ. DNA of the CDR3: TGTGCCAGCAGCCACAGGGAGGGCAGCGATCAGCCCCAGCATTTT. Translating gives CASSHREGSDQPQHF.

This rearrangement joins TRBV7-2 to TRBJ2-7; 7 positions agree with TRBD2. V lost 4 bases, J lost 4 bases, and 1 base stayed unmatched. This CDR3 is 12 amino acids long. Germline V gene data show CDR1 as SGHTA and CDR2 as FQGNSA. CDR3 in amino acids: CASSCGGYEQYF. The CDR3 DNA reads TGTGCCAGCAGCTGCGGGGGATACGAGCAGTACTTC.

This clonotype came up many times. One base away lies a much larger clone, so this may be a sequencing read error. The CDR3 does not end in the conserved phenylalanine or tryptophan, so this is likely a read error. The chain uses TRBV6-5 and TRBJ1-1; tentative D call: TRBD1 (5 bases). Germline CDR1 and CDR2: MNHEY and SVGAGI. CDR3 length: 13 amino acids. Trimming stripped 7 bases from V and 1 base from J, with 10 bases between. CDR3 sequence: CASITQENTEAFS. CDR3 bases: TGTGCCAGCATCACACAGGAGAACACTGAAGCTTTCTCT.

A word on this clonotype: The junction departs from germline at one end; a sequencing error may be responsible. The V and J genes are TRBV4-1 and TRBJ2-7; TRBD1 or TRBD2 may be the D gene (5 bases each). Germline CDR1 is MGHRA and CDR2 is YSYEKL. CDR3 size: 13 residues. The CDR3 here is CASSQDVGEEQYF. The CDR3, as DNA: TGCGCCAGTAGCCAAGATGTAGGGGAGGAGCAGTACTTC.

This clonotype has just one count. Given the absence of the conserved phenylalanine or tryptophan at the CDR3 end, a read error is likely. The CDR3 nucleotides are TGTGTCATCAGCTTAGATTTCCTCACCGGGGAGCTGTTTTAT. Translated, it gives CVISLDFLTGELFY. The chain uses TRBV11-2 and TRBJ2-2; D gene uncertain. Germline lookup yields CDR1 SGHAT and CDR2 FQNNGV. The CDR3 contains 14 residues.

The chain links TRBV12-3 or TRBV12-4 to TRBJ2-3, with D tentatively TRBD2 (6 bases). The CDR3 extends over 15 amino acids. V lost 7 bases to trimming and J lost 6 bases, with 20 bases between them. The CDR3 sequence: CASILNTGGTDTQYF. The CDR3 DNA sequence: TGTGCCAGCATCTTGAATACCGGTGGGACTGATACGCAGTATTTT.

Note on this clonotype: The germline gene is not matched at one end of the junction; a read error may be the cause. The chain uses TRBV29-1 and TRBJ2-1; possibly TRBD1 for D (6 bases). CDR1 is SQVTM and CDR2 is ANQGSEA in the germline V gene. The CDR3 runs 15 residues. CDR3 loop: CCVHPGASSYNEQIF. The CDR3 region has the DNA TGCTGCGTACACCCAGGGGCGAGCTCCTACAATGAGCAGATCTTC.